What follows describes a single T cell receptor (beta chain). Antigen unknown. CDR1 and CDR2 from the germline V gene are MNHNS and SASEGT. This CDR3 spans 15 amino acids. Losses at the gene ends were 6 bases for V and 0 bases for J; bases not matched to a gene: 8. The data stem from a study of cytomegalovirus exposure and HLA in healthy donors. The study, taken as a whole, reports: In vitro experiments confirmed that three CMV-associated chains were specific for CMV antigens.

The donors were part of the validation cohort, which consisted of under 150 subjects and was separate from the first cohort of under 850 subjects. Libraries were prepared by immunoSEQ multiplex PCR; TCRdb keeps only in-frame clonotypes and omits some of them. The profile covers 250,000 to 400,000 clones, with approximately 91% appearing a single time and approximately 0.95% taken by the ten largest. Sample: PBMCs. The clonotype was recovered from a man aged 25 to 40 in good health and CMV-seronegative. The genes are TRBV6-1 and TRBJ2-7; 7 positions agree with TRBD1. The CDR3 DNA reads TGTGCCAGCAGCGCTTCCGGGACAGCCTCCTACGAGCAGTACTTC. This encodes CASSASGTASYEQYF.